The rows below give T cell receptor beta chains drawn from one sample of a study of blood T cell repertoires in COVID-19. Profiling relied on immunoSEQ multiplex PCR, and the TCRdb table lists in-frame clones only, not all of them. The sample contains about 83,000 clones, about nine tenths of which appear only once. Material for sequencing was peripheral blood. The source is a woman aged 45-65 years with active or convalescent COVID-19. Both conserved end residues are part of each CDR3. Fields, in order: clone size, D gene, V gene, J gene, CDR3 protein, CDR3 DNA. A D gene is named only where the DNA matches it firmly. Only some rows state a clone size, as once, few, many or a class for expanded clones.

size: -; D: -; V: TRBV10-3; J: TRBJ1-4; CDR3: CASWGGQTTNEKLFF; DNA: TGTGCCAGCTGGGGCGGACAAACAACTAATGAAAAACTGTTTTTT
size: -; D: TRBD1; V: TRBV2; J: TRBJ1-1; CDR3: CARMSQGGAAEAFF; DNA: TGTGCCAGAATGTCACAGGGGGGCGCCGCTGAAGCTTTCTTT
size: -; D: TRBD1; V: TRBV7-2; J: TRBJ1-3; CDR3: CASSLGTGVSGNTIYF; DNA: TGTGCCAGCAGCTTAGGGACAGGAGTCTCTGGAAACACCATATATTTT
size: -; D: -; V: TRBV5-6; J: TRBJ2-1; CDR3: CASSLAVTGSYNEQFF; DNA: TGTGCCAGCAGCTTGGCGGTGACGGGCTCCTACAATGAGCAGTTCTTC
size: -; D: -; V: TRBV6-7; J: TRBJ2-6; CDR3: CASLARAGANVLTF; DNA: TGTGCCAGCCTCGCGAGAGCTGGGGCCAACGTCCTGACTTTC
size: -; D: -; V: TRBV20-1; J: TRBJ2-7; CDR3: CSARPGFEQYF; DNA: TGCAGTGCTAGACCAGGGTTCGAGCAGTACTTC
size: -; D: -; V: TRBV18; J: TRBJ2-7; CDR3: CASSPPAGYNEQYF; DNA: TGTGCCAGCTCACCCCCGGCAGGGTACAACGAGCAGTACTTC
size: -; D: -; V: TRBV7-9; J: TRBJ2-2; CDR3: CASSLAQVNTGELFF; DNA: TGTGCCAGCAGCTTAGCACAGGTTAACACCGGGGAGCTGTTTTTT
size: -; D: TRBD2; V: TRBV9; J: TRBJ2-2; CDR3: CASSVAAGGSTGELFF; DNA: TGTGCCAGCAGCGTAGCAGCGGGGGGGAGCACCGGGGAGCTGTTTTTT
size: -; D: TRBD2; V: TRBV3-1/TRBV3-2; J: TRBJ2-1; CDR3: CASSQDALVAGGPGNEQFF; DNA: TGTGCCAGCAGCCAAGACGCGTTGGTAGCGGGGGGGCCGGGGAATGAGCAGTTCTTC
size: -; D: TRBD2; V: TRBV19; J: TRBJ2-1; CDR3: CASTPRGLAGGSSYNEQFF; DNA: TGTGCCAGTACCCCCCGGGGACTAGCGGGGGGGAGCTCCTACAATGAGCAGTTCTTC
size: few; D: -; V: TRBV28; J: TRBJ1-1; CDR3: CASSFFTEAFF; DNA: TGTGCCAGCAGTTTCTTTACTGAAGCTTTCTTT
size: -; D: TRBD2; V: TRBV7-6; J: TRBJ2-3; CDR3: CASSLGSSGAGDTQYF; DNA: TGTGCCAGCAGCTTAGGAAGTAGCGGGGCGGGGGATACGCAGTATTTT
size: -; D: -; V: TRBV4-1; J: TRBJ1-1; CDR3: CASSPGLSYAEAFF; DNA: TGCGCCAGCAGCCCAGGACTTTCGTACGCTGAAGCTTTCTTT
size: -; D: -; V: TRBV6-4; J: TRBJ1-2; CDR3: CASSDSSQGHGYTF; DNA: TGTGCCAGCAGTGACTCTTCACAGGGCCATGGCTACACCTTC
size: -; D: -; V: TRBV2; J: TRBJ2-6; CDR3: CASSAPRSGANVLTF; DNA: TGTGCCAGCAGTGCCCCAAGGAGTGGGGCCAACGTCCTGACTTTC
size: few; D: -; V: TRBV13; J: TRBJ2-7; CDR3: CASSGTGMSSYEQYF; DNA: TGTGCCAGCAGCGGAACAGGGATGAGCTCCTACGAGCAGTACTTC
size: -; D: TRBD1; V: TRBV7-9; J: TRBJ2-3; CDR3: CASSLGDSATDTQYF; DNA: TGTGCCAGCAGCTTGGGGGACAGCGCCACAGATACGCAGTATTTT
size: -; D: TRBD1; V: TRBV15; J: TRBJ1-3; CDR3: CATSRKGQISGNTIYF; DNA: TGTGCCACCAGCAGGAAGGGACAGATCTCTGGAAACACCATATATTTT
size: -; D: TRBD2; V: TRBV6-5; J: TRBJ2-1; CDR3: CASSNSGGRPNEQFF; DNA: TGTGCCAGCAGCAATAGCGGGGGGAGGCCAAATGAGCAGTTCTTC
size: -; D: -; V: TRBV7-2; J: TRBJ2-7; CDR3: CASSPGAGTSYEQYF; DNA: TGTGCCAGCAGCCCCGGAGCGGGGACATCCTACGAGCAGTACTTC
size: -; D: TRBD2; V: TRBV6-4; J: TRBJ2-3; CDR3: CASSLLAGGGDTQYF; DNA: TGTGCCAGCAGCCTACTAGCGGGGGGAGGAGATACGCAGTATTTT
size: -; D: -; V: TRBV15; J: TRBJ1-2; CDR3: CATSRDFREVHGYTF; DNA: TGTGCCACCAGCAGAGATTTCAGGGAGGTTCATGGCTACACCTTC
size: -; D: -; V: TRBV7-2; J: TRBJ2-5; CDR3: CASSLEGTNQETQYF; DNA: TGTGCCAGCAGCTTAGAGGGGACAAATCAAGAGACCCAGTACTTC
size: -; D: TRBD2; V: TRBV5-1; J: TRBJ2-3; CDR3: CASSFPVLAGGNTQYF; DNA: TGCGCCAGCAGCTTCCCCGTACTAGCGGGGGGAAATACGCAGTATTTT
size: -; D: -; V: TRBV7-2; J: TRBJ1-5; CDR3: CASSSQGRPQHF; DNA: TGTGCCAGCAGCTCACAAGGGAGGCCCCAGCATTTT
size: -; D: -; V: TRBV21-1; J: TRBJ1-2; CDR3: CASSKRGPFNYGYTF; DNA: TGTGCCAGCAGCAAAAGAGGCCCGTTTAACTATGGCTACACCTTC
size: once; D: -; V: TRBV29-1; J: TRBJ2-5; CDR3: CGGGGETQYF; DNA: TGCGGGGGAGGGGGAGAGACCCAGTACTTC
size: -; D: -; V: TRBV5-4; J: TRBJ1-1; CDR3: CASSLVGRVNTEAFF; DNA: TGTGCCAGCAGCTTGGTGGGGCGCGTGAACACTGAAGCTTTCTTT
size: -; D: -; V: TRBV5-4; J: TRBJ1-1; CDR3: CASSLQGRRMTEAFF; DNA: TGTGCCAGCAGCCTACAGGGCAGGAGGATGACTGAAGCTTTCTTT
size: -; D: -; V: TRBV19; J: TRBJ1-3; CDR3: CASSIGAGSGNTIYF; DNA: TGTGCCAGTAGTATCGGAGCCGGCTCTGGAAACACCATATATTTT
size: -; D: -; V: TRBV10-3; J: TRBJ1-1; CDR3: CAIYGSGDTEAFF; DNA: TGTGCCATCTATGGGAGTGGGGATACTGAAGCTTTCTTT
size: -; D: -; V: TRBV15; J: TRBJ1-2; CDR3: CATSRGQALGYGYTF; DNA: TGTGCCACCAGCAGAGGACAGGCCCTAGGGTATGGCTACACCTTC
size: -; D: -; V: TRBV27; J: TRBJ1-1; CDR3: CASTYSGGFPEAFF; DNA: TGTGCCAGCACCTACTCTGGGGGCTTCCCTGAAGCTTTCTTT
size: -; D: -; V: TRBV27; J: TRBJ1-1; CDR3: CASSLRKGTEAFF; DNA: TGTGCCAGCAGTTTAAGGAAGGGGACTGAAGCTTTCTTT
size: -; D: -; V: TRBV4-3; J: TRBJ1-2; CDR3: CASSQDVAKNYGYTF; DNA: TGCGCCAGCAGCCAAGACGTGGCCAAAAACTATGGCTACACCTTC
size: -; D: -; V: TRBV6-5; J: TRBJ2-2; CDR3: CASRGQTTNTGELFF; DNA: TGTGCCAGCAGAGGACAGACGACGAACACCGGGGAGCTGTTTTTT
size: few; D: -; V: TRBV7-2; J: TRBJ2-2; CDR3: CASSLNIPTGELFF; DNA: TGTGCCAGCAGCTTAAACATTCCCACCGGGGAGCTGTTTTTT
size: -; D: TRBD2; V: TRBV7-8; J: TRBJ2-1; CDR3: CASSLVSSGGAVGEQFF; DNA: TGTGCCAGCAGCTTAGTATCGTCCGGGGGGGCCGTTGGTGAGCAGTTCTTC
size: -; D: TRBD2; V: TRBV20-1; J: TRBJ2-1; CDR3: CSASGPGLAGTYNEQFF; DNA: TGCAGTGCTAGTGGCCCGGGACTAGCGGGGACGTACAATGAGCAGTTCTTC
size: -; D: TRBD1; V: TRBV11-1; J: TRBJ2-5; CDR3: CASSPDRGGETQYF; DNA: TGTGCCAGCAGCCCCGACAGGGGTGGGGAGACCCAGTACTTC
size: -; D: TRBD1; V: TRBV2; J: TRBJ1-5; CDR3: CASSDQGGSQPQHF; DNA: TGTGCCAGCAGTGACCAAGGGGGCAGTCAGCCCCAGCATTTT
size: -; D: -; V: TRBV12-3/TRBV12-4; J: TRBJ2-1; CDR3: CASLLADEQFF; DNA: TGTGCCAGCTTACTAGCCGATGAGCAGTTCTTC
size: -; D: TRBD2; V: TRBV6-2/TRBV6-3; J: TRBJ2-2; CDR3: CASSHTSGGAWNTGELFF; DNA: TGTGCCAGCAGTCACACTAGCGGGGGGGCCTGGAACACCGGGGAGCTGTTTTTT
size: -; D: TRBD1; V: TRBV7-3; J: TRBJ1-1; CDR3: CASSPLATGVNTEAFF; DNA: TGTGCCAGCAGCCCCCTCGCGACAGGGGTGAACACTGAAGCTTTCTTT
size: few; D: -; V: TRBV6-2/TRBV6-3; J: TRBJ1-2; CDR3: CASSRGSGNYGYTF; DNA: TGTGCCAGCAGCCGAGGGTCGGGTAACTATGGCTACACCTTC
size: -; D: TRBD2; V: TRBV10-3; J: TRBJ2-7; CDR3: CAISEGSGDTYEQYF; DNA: TGTGCCATCAGTGAAGGTAGCGGGGATACCTACGAGCAGTACTTC
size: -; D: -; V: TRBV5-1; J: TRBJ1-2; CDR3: CASSVPDRRSNYGYTF; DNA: TGCGCCAGCAGCGTACCGGACAGACGGAGTAACTATGGCTACACCTTC
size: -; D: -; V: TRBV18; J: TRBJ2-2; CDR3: CASSPQGGTGELFF; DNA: TGTGCCAGCTCACCCCAGGGGGGCACCGGGGAGCTGTTTTTT
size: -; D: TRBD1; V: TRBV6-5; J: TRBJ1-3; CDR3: CASSYGTDSGNTIYF; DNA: TGTGCCAGCAGTTACGGGACAGACTCTGGAAACACCATATATTTT
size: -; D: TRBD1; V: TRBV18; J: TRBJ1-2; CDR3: CASSGRLTGTDYGYTF; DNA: TGTGCCAGCTCAGGGCGTCTTACCGGGACAGACTATGGCTACACCTTC
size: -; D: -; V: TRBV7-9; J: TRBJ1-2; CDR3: CASSQDSYGYTF; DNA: TGTGCCAGCAGCCAGGACAGCTATGGCTACACCTTC
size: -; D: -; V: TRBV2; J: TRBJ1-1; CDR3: CASSGQEVGVNTEAFF; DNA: TGTGCCAGCAGTGGTCAGGAGGTCGGCGTGAACACTGAAGCTTTCTTT